Listed below are T cell receptor beta chains from one sample, sequenced in a study of blood T cell repertoires in COVID-19. Repertoires were generated with immunoSEQ multiplex PCR, while TCRdb's copy carries only in-frame clones and drops some. The sample yields under 200,000 clones, about 84% seen once. The material sequenced was PBMCs or T cells enriched from blood (not recorded which). The receptor set was obtained from a man over 45 who had recovered from COVID-19. Both conserved end residues are trimmed from each CDR3. Each record gives: V gene, J gene, CDR3 protein.

TRBV24-1,TRBJ2-1,ATSDSQGDGNEQF
TRBV5-5,TRBJ1-4,ASSLRQINEKLF
TRBV14,TRBJ2-3,ASSYRQVSTDTQY
TRBV9,TRBJ1-1,ASSVDRGGPEAF
TRBV5-4,TRBJ2-5,ASSSGLAGFQETQY
TRBV7-2,TRBJ1-5,ASSFAGNSNQPQH
TRBV2,TRBJ1-2,ASSEATRGNYGYT
TRBV19,TRBJ2-2,ASSTRNTGELF
TRBV5-1,TRBJ1-2,ASSFTGDFPT
TRBV6-5,TRBJ2-3,ASRRRGDTDTQY
TRBV5-5,TRBJ1-1,ASSLMTGMTEAF
TRBV2,TRBJ2-7,ASSEGGTGLYEQY
TRBV4-2,TRBJ1-4,ASSQDMGGMEKLF
TRBV7-8,TRBJ2-7,ASSEDIRPYEQY
TRBV6-2/TRBV6-3,TRBJ2-2,ASRHLQGGTGELF
TRBV5-8,TRBJ1-1,ASSVRRGNTEAF
TRBV28,TRBJ2-1,ASSGTTHRGSSYNEQF
TRBV6-4,TRBJ2-2,ASSRTGLTGELF
TRBV5-4,TRBJ1-3,ASSSDSSSGNTIY
TRBV9,TRBJ2-1,ASSAHPRSTYNEQF
TRBV7-2,TRBJ1-2,ASSSELRRGGVGYT
TRBV11-2,TRBJ2-1,ASSFGTGINEQF
TRBV2,TRBJ2-5,ASNREETQY
TRBV14,TRBJ2-5,ASSWLGQGSGTQY
TRBV6-5,TRBJ1-1,ASSYGVTGVTEAF
TRBV12-3/TRBV12-4,TRBJ1-2,ASSSDRAVGYT
TRBV3-1/TRBV3-2,TRBJ1-3,ASSQWVPTRGRSSGNTIY
TRBV6-1,TRBJ2-1,ASSEATGPYNEQF
TRBV7-2,TRBJ1-4,ASSTDRAEKLF
TRBV27,TRBJ1-4,ASSFGPTNEKLF
TRBV19,TRBJ1-3,ASSTLTGGGGTIY
TRBV5-6,TRBJ1-6,ASSLAGTGALGDSPLH
TRBV12-5,TRBJ2-3,ASGFGGLVGLRTDTQY
TRBV9,TRBJ2-1,ASSVAPSGIYNEQF
TRBV18,TRBJ2-5,ASSPTSGGAWSRETQY
TRBV27,TRBJ2-7,ASSPQVDYEQY
TRBV19,TRBJ2-3,ASSSGPGQGGEDTQY
TRBV19,TRBJ2-7,ASSVSDSSYEQY
TRBV7-9,TRBJ1-2,ASSLATGGYGYT
TRBV7-2,TRBJ2-7,ASSSWGANYEQY
TRBV4-2,TRBJ2-3,ASSQQTGRTDTQY
TRBV18,TRBJ2-1,ASSPTPSSYNEQF